Sequencing of this T cell receptor beta chain was carried out in a study of CD8 T cells in ankylosing spondylitis. Trimming took 0 bases from V and 0 from J, leaving 9 bases between them. The CDR3 totals 16 residues. Per germline, CDR1 LNHDA and CDR2 SQIVND (reference sequence). Study outcomes and limitations: Reports of some motif variants in reactive arthritis synovial fluid and blood predate this one. Reportedly, significant enrichment of disease-linked clones occurred in matched ankylosing spondylitis synovial fluid.

Concerning this clonotype itself: No antigen is known for it.

TCRdb used MiXCR to reprocess the 5' RACE reads, holding one entry per CDR3 protein. The sample holds under 250,000 distinct CDR3 sequences, over 9.5% seen once. The V call is TRBV19, the J call TRBJ2-4, with D perhaps matching TRBD2 (5 bases). What was sequenced was blood, either unsorted or a sorted T cell fraction (not recorded which). This receptor was identified in a male donor with ankylosing spondylitis or in good health (not recorded which). CDR3: CASSIDAGIAKNIQYF. CDR3 DNA: TGTGCCAGTAGTATAGATGCGGGTATAGCCAAAAACATTCAGTACTTC.